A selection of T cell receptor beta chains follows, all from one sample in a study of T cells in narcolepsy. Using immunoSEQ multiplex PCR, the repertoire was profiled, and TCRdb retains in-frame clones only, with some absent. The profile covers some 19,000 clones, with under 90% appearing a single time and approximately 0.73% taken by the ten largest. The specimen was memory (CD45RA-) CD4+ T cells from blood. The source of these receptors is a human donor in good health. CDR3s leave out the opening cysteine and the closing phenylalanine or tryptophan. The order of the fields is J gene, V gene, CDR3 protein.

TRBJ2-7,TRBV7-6,ASSLVAGDYEQY
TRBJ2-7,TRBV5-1,ASSETSGRSYEQY
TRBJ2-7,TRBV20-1,SASANGGLY
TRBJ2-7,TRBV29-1,SARGGTGAYEQY
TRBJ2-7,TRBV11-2,ASSLATGGAYEQY
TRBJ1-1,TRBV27,ASSFKGGFNTEAF
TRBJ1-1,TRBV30,AWIPGVGAEAF
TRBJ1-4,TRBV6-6,ASSYPRQGDEKLF
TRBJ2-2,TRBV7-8,ASSFGAGGVPGELF
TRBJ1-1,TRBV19,ASSIPSGSGMNTEAF
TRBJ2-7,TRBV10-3,AISESNSGSYEQY
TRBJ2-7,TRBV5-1,ASSLQGGSSYEQY
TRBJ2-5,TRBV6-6,ASATKAGTGETQY
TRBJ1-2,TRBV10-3,AISGQGYGYT
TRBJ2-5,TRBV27,ATGGGGQETQY
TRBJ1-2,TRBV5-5,ASSLGGPRGYT
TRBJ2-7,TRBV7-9,ASSPGLAGVYEQY
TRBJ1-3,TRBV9,ASSIAGGDRNTIY
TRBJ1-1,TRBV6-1,ASSEQAGGYLNTEAF
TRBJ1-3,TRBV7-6,ASSSQPETGAGNTIY
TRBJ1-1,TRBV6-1,ASSSRGQGGAF
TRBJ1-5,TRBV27,ASSSPGQGEEGLNQPQH
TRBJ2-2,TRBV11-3,ASEGETDGFDGELF
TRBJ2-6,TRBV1,TSRAGGLCQSRANVLT
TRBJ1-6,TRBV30,AWKGRSNSPLH
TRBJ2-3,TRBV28,ASLGEAGARVTDTQY
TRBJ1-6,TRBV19,ASSTMEARSPLH
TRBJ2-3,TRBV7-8,ASSLVGAGRATDTQY
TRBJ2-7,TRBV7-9,ASSLGVNGEQY
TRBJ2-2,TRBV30,AWEQGGMVTGELF
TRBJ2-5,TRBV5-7,ASTSGVQETQY
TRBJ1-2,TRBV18,ASSPARDRKGYGYT
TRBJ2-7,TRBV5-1,ASSLDGTSVYEQY
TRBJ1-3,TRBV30,AWSESGRNTIY
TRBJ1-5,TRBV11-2,ASSLVGSNQPQH
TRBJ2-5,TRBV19,ASSITGTGKETQY
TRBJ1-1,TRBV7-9,ASSLLTGGTEAF
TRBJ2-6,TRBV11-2,ASSLGLSRGAPAVLT
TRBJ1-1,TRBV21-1,ASSMRDTEAF
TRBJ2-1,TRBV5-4,ASSLVPSGDNEQF
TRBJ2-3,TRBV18,ASSPRGRGADTQY
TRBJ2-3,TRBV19,ASSIGLVVTDTQY
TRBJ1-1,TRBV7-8,ASSPRRVTEAF
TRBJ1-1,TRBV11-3,ASSLGPGTEAF
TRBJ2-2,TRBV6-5,ASSYLRAANTGELF
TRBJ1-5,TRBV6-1,ASSKIRNSNQPQH
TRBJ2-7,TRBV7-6,ASSLDPAYEQY
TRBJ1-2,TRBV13,ASSLEGRNYT
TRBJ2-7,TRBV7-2,ASSLNPGLAYEQY